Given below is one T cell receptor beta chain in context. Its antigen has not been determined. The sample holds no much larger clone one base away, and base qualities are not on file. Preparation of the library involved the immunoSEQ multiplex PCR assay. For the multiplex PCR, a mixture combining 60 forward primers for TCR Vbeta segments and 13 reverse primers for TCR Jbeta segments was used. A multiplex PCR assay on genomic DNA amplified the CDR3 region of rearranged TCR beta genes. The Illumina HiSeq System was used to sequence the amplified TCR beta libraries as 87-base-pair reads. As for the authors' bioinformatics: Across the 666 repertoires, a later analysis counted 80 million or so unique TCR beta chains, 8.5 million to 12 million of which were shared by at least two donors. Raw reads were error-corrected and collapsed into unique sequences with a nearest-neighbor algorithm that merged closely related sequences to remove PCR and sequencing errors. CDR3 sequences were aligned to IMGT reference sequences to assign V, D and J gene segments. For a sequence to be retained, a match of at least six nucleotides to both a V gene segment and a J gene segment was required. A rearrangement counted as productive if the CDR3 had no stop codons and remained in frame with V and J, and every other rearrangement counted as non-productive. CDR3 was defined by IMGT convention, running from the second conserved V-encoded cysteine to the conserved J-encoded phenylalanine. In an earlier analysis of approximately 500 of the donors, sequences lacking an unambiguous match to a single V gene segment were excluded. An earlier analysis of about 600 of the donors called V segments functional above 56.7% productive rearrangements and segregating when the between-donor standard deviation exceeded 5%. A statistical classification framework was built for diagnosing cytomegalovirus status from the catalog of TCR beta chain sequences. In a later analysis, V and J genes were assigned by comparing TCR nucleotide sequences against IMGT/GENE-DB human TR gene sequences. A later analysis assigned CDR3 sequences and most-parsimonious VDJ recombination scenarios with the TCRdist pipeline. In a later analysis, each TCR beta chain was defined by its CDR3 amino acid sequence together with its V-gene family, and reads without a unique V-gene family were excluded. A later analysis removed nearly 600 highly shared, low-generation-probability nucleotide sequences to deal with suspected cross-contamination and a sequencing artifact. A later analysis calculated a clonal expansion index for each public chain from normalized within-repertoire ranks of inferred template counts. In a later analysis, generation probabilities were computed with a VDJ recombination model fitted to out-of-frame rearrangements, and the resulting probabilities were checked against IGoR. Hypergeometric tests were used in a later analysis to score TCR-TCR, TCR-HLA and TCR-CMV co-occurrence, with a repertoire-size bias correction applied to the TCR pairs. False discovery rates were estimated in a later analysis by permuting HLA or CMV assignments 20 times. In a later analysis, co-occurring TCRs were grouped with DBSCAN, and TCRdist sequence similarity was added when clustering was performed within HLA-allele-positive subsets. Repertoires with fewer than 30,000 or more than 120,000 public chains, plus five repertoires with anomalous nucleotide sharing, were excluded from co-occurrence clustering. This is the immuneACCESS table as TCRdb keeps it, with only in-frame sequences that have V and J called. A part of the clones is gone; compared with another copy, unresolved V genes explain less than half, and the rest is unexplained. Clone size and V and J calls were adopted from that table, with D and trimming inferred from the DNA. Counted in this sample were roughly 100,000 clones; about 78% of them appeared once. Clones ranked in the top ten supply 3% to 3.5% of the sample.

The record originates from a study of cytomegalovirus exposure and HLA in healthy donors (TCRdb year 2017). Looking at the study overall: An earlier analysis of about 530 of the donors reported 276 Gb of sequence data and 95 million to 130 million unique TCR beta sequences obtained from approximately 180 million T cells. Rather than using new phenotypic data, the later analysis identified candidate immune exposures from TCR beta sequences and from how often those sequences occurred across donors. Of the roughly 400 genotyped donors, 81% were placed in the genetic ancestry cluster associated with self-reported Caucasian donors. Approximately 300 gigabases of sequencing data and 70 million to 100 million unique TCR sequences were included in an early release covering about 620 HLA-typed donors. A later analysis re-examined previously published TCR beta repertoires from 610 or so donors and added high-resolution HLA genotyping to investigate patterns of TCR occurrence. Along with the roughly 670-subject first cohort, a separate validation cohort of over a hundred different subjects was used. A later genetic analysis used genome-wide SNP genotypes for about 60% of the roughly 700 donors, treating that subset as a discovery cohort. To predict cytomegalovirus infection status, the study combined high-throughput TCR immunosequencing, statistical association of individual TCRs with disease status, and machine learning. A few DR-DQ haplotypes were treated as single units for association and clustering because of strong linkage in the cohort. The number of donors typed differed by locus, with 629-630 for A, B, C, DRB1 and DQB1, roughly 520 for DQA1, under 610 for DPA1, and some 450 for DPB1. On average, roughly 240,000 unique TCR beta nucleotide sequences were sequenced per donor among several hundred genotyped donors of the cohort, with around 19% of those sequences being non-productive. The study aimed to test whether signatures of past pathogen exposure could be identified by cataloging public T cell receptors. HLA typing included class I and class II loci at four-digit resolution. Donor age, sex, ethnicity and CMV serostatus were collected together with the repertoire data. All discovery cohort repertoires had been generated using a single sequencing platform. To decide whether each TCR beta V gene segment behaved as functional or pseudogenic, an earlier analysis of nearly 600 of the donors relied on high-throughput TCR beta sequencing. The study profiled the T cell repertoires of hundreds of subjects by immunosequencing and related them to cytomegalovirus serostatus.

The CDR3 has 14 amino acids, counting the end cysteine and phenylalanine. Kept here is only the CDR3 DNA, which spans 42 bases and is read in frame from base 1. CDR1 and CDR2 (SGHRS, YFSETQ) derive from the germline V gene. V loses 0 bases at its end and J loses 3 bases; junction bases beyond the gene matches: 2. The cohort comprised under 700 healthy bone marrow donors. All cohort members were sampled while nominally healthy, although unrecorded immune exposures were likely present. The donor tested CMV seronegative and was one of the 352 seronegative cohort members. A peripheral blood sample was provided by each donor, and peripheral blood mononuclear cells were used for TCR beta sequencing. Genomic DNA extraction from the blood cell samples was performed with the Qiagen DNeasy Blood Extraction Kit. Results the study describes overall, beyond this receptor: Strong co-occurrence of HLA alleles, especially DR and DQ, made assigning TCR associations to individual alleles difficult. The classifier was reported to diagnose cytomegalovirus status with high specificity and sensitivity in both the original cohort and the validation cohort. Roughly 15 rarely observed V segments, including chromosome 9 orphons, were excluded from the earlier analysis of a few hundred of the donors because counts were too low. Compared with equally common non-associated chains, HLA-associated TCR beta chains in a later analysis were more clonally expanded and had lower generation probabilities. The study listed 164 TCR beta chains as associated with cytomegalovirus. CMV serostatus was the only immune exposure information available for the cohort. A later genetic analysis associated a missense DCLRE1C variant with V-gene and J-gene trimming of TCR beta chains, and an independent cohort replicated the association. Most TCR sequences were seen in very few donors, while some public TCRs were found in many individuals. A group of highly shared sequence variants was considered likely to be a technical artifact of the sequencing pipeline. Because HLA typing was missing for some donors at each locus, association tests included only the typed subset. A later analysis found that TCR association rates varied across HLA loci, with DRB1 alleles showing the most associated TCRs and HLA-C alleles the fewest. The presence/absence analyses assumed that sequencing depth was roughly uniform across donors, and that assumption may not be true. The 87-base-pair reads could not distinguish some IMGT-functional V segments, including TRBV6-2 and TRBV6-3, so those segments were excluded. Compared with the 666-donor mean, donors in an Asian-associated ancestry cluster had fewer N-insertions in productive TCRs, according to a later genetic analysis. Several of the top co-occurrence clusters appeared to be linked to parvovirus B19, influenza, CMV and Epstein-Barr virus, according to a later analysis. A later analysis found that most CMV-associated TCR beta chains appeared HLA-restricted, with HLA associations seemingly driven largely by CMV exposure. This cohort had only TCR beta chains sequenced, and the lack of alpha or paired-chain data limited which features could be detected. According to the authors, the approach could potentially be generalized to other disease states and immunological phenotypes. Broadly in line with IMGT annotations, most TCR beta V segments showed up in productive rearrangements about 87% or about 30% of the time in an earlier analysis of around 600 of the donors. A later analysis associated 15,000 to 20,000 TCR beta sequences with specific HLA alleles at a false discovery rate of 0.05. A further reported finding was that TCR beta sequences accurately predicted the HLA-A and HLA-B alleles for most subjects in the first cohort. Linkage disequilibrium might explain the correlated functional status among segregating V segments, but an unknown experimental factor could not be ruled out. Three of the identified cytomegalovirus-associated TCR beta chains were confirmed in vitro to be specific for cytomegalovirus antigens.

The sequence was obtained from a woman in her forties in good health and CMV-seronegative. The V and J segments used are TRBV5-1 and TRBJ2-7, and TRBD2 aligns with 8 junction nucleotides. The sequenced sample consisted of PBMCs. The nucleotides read TGCGCCAGCAGCTTGGGCGGGAGGAGCTACGAGCAGTACTTC. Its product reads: CASSLGGRSYEQYF.